This T cell receptor (beta chain) originates from a study of beta chain features in type 1 diabetes. Notes on the study in general: Patients with Type 1 diabetes showed moderately but significantly shorter TCRB CDR3s in all four CD4+ subsets.

On this clone itself: Its cognate antigen is unknown.

Blood was collected once per donor into heparin, averaging roughly 120 mL. Purity (above 98%) was reached by all sorted populations. The V and J ends lost 6 bases and 6 bases, in that order; junction bases with no gene match: 8. CDR1 is MDHEN and CDR2 is SYDVKM in the germline V gene. The CDR3 loop spans 14 amino acids. Expressed TCRB transcripts were sequenced because the isolated RNA had all been reverse transcribed beforehand. The repertoire was sequenced with immunoSEQ multiplex PCR; TCRdb's copy has only in-frame clones and lacks some. The repertoire has around 400,000 clones, around 12% of them found once; the top ten carry about 0.018%.

The chain has TRBV28 and TRBJ2-5; TRBD1 matches 9 bases. The TCR comes from a man aged 18 to 30 in good health. The sample was naive CD4+ T cells from blood. The CDR3 region is CASSSGTGRKTQYF. The CDR3, as DNA: TGTGCCAGCAGCTCGGGGACAGGGAGGAAGACCCAGTACTTC.